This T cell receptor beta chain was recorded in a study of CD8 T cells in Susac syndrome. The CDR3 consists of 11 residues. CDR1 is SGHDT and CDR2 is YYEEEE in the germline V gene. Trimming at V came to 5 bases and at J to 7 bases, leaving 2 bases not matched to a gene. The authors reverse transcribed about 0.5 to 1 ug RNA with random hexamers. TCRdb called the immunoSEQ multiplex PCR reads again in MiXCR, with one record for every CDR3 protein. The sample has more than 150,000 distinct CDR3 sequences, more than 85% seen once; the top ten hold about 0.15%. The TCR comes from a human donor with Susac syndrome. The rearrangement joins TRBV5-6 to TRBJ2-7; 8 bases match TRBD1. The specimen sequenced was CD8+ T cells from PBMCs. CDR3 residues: CASSNRGEQYF. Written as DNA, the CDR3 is TGTGCCAGCAGTAACAGGGGGGAGCAGTACTTC.